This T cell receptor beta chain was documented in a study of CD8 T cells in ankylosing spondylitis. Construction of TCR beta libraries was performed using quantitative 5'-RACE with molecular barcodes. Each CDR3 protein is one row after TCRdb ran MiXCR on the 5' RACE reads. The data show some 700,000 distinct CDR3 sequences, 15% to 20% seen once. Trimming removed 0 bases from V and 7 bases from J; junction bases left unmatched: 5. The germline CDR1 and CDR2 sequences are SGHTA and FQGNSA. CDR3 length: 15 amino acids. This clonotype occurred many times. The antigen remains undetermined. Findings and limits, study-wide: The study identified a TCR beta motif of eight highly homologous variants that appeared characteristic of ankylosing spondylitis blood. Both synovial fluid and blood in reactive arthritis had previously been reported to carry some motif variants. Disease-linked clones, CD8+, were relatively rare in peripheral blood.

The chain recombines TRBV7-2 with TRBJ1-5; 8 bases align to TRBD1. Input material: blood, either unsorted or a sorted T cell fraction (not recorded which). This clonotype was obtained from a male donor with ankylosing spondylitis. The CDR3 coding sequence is TGTGCCAGCAGCTTAGCGCTGGCAGGGGGCCAGCCCCAGCATTTT. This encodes CASSLALAGGQPQHF.